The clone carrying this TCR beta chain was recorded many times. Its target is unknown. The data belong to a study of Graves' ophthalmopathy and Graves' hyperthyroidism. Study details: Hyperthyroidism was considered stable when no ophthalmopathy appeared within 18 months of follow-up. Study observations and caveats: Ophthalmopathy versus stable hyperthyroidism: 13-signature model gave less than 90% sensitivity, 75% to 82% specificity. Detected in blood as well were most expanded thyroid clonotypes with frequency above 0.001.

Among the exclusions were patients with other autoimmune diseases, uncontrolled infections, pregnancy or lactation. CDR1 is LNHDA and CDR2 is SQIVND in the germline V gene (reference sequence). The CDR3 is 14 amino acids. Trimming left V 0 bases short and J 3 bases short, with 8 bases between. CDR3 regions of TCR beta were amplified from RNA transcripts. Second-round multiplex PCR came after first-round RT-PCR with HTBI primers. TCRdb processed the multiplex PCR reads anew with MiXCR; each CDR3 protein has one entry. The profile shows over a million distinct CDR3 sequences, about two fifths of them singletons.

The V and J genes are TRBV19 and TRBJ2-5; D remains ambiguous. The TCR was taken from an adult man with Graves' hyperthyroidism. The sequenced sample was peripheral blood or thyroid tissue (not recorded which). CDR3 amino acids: CASSIDQNEETQYF. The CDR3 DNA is TGTGCCAGTAGTATAGATCAGAACGAAGAGACCCAGTACTTC.